This TCR beta chain was observed in a study of T cell responses to AZD1222 COVID-19 vaccine. Regarding the study as a whole: At baseline, seropositivity was found in only a handful of AZD1222 recipients.

CDR1 ENHRY and CDR2 SYGVKD come from the germline V gene. The CDR3 is 14 amino acids. Deletions cut 6 bases from V and 4 bases from J, with 12 bases between. Produced via immunoSEQ multiplex PCR; TCRdb's table is partial and in-frame only. The repertoire consists of fewer than 150,000 clones, with over 75% occurring once and the leading ten covering about 8.3%. A remark on this clone: Its antigen is as yet unknown.

The origin of this receptor is an adult in good health. The chain combines TRBV10-3 with TRBJ2-2, with D uncertain. Sequencing used peripheral blood, obtained on day 0 of AZD1222 vaccination. CDR3 nucleotide sequence: TGTGCCATCAGCCCTCGTCTTGGCACCGGGGAGCTGTTTTTT. This translates into CAISPRLGTGELFF.